The clone carrying this TCR beta chain has a handful of counts. Its antigen is currently unknown. This sample was included in a study of CD8+CD57+ T cells in acquired aplastic anemia. The study profiled TCR beta VDJ and CDR3 using genomic DNA as template. TCRdb fed the reads into MiXCR, producing one record per CDR3 protein. This table has roughly 20,000 distinct CDR3 sequences, about 40% appearing once. Patients chosen for sequencing had CD8+CD57+ cells that had expanded, as shown by flow cytometry. Germline values: CDR1 WNHNN, CDR2 SYGVQD (reference sequence). V was pared by 3 bases and J by 4 bases, with 4 bases between. CDR3 size: 12 residues. Study results and caveats: Patient CD8+CD57+ cells had less diversity than total CD4+ and CD8+ pools.

The genes are TRBV10-1 and TRBJ2-4; D is unresolved. Sequencing used CD8+CD57+ T cells sorted from PBMCs. As for subset: bead-enriched CD8+CD57+ effector memory T cells from SAA patients. The receptor was derived from a human donor with aplastic anemia. DNA for the CDR3: TGCGCCAGCAGTGACGAGAAAAACATTCAGTACTTC. It codes for CASSDEKNIQYF.